The 26 T cell receptor beta chains reported below all come from one sample, sequenced in a study of identical twins listed by TCRdb under 2016. The protocol used for the library was 5' RACE. Sequencing was performed on an Illumina HiSeq 2000. TCRdb reprocessed the public reads (quality trimming at Q25 with fastp, clone calling with MiXCR) and kept in-frame beta chains. Each entry merges the rows of one CDR3 protein and shows their most common DNA and genes. Counted in this sample were 450,000 or so distinct CDR3 sequences; around an eighth of them appeared once. Approximately 1% of the sample belongs to the ten largest clones. The same sample was also studied in work on yellow fever vaccine responses in identical twins.

Specimen: CD4+ T cells sorted from blood. These receptor sequences come from a woman between 18 and 29 years old in good health.

This clonotype was counted only a few times. The chain recombines TRBV9 with TRBJ2-3; weak D call: TRBD2 (6 bases). This CDR3 comprises 15 residues. V lost 7 bases to trimming and J lost 3 bases, with 18 bases between them. CDR1 and CDR2 from the germline V gene are SGDLS and YYNGEE. Written as DNA, the CDR3 is TGTGCCAGCCGTCCGGGAGAGGGAAAGACAGATACGCAGTATTTT. Protein product: CASRPGEGKTDTQYF.

This clonotype was picked up a small number of times. This chain connects TRBV7-2 to TRBJ2-7, with 12 bases fitting TRBD2. The V gene end was trimmed by 6 bases and the J gene end by 0 bases; junction bases not matched to a gene: 9. In germline, CDR1 is SGHTA, CDR2 FQGNSA. This CDR3 contains 17 residues. The CDR3 here is CASSTRPGLAGSYEQYF. Written as DNA, the CDR3 is TGTGCCAGCAGTACTAGACCGGGACTAGCGGGCTCCTACGAGCAGTACTTC. The full variable domain, in which reference TRBV7-2 and TRBJ2-7 provide the parts outside the CDR3, is GAGVSQSPSNKVTEKGKDVELRCDPISGHTALYWYRQSLGQGLEFLIYFQGNSAPDKSGLPSDRFSAERTGGSVSTLTIQRTQQEDSAVYLCASSTRPGLAGSYEQYFGPGTRLTVT.

V and J are TRBV2 and TRBJ2-5, with D perhaps being TRBD1 or TRBD2 (6 bases each). V was pared by 3 bases and J by 4 bases, with 15 bases between. The germline V gene encodes CDR1 SNHLY and CDR2 FYNNEI. CDR3 size: 15 residues. CDR3 region: CASSEGGFTGETQYF. The DNA for the CDR3 is TGTGCCAGCAGTGAGGGGGGCTTCACCGGAGAGACCCAGTACTTC.

In its sample, this clonotype was seen a few times. V usage is TRBV5-1 and J usage is TRBJ2-2; D not certain. This CDR3 is built from 16 residues. The germline gives CDR1 SGHRS, CDR2 YFSETQ. The germline V and J ends were trimmed by 3 bases and 3 bases, with 15 bases remaining between them. The CDR3 here is CASSSDGRFDTGELFF. The CDR3, as DNA: TGCGCCAGCAGCTCCGACGGCCGTTTTGACACCGGGGAGCTGTTTTTT.

The sample holds a few counts of this clonotype. V and J are TRBV29-1 and TRBJ2-1, with D possibly TRBD2 on 7 matching bases. Germline lookup yields CDR1 SQVTM and CDR2 ANQGSEA. CDR3 length: 13 amino acids. V dropped 6 bases and J dropped 10 bases, with 19 bases sitting between them. In DNA form, the CDR3 reads TGCAGCGTAGCCGGGGGGCGGGTTGAGGAGCAGTTCTTC. This codes for CSVAGGRVEEQFF.

A few counts support this clonotype. The chain uses TRBV30 and TRBJ2-1; 14 nucleotides line up with TRBD2. The CDR3 covers 13 residues. Germline trimming cut 5 bases from V and 9 bases from J; bases unmatched to any gene: 3. CDR1 is GTSNPN, CDR2 SVGIG, per germline (reference sequence). This CDR3 is CAWGLAGGREQFF. In nucleotides, the CDR3 is TGTGCCTGGGGACTAGCGGGGGGTCGTGAGCAGTTCTTC.

In its sample, this clonotype was seen a few times. This rearrangement joins TRBV7-9 to TRBJ1-1; no definite D call. Germline CDR1 and CDR2: SEHNR and FQNEAQ (reference sequence). CDR3 length: 13 amino acids. V lost 5 bases, J lost 3 bases, and 10 bases lay in between. This CDR3 reads CASSTGSYTEAFF. The CDR3 region has the DNA TGTGCCAGCAGCACGGGATCCTACACTGAAGCTTTCTTT. The full variable domain, in which reference TRBV7-9 and TRBJ1-1 provide the parts outside the CDR3, is DTGVSQNPRHKITKRGQNVTFRCDPISEHNRLYWYRQTLGQGPEFLTYFQNEAQLEKSRLLSDRFSAERPKGSFSTLEIQRTEQGDSAMYLCASSTGSYTEAFFGQGTRLTVV.

The chain couples TRBV28 to TRBJ2-7; weak D call: TRBD1 (7 bases). The CDR3 length is 15 residues. The ends were cut back, 4 bases at V and 4 bases at J, with 17 bases in the middle. Germline CDR1 reads MDHEN; CDR2 reads SYDVKM. The CDR3 is CASSSHSTGRYEQYF. The CDR3 DNA sequence: TGTGCCAGCAGTTCCCATTCGACAGGGAGGTACGAGCAGTACTTC.

This clonotype was detected a few times. The chain recombines TRBV11-2 with TRBJ2-1; 11 bases match TRBD2. The V segment lost 5 bases and the J segment 7 bases; nucleotides outside the gene matches: 19. The germline gives CDR1 SGHAT, CDR2 FQNNGV. The length of the CDR3 is 19 residues. The CDR3 DNA reads TGTGCCAGCAGCCCCCCTTCCGGACTAGCGGGTTCGGGGGGGAATGAGCAGTTCTTC. Residues: CASSPPSGLAGSGGNEQFF.

This chain uses TRBV5-1 with TRBJ2-7; a possible D gene is TRBD1 (5 bases). This CDR3 spans 14 amino acids. Germline loops: CDR1 SGHRS, CDR2 YFSETQ. Trimming took off 6 bases at V and 4 bases at J, with 17 bases between the two ends. CDR3 protein: CASKMGQGNYEQYF. Here the CDR3 DNA reads TGCGCCAGCAAAATGGGGCAGGGAAATTACGAGCAGTACTTC.

The V and J genes are TRBV12-3 or TRBV12-4 and TRBJ2-3; TRBD1 agrees at 7 bases. Trimming took 7 bases from V and 1 from J; bases not matched to a gene: 5. CDR3 size: 14 residues. As DNA, the CDR3 is TGTGCCAGCATAAACAGGGGCCGCACAGATACGCAGTATTTT. This encodes CASINRGRTDTQYF.

The chain carries TRBV2 and TRBJ1-6; D not resolved. Germline V lookup: CDR1 SNHLY, CDR2 FYNNEI. The CDR3 is 14 amino acids. Trimming stripped 3 bases from V and 14 bases from J, with 17 bases between. Here the CDR3 DNA reads TGTGCCAGCAGTGAGCTAACGGCAGCACGGTCCCTCCACTTT. Translation gives CASSELTAARSLHF.

This clonotype was picked up a small number of times. The chain has TRBV11-2 and TRBJ2-7; D is perhaps TRBD1 or TRBD2 (6 bases each). Looked up from germline, CDR1 is SGHAT and CDR2 is FQNNGV. There are 15 residues in the CDR3. The V end was cut by 4 bases, the J end by 3 bases, with 16 bases between. The CDR3 sequence: CASSSGGGRGYEQYF. The CDR3 DNA is TGTGCCAGCAGCTCCGGAGGGGGACGGGGCTACGAGCAGTACTTC.

The DNA for the CDR3 is TGTGCCAGCAGCCAAGATAGAGGGGGGTCTGGGGCCAACGTCCTGACTTTC. This codes for CASSQDRGGSGANVLTF. The chain is built from TRBV14 and TRBJ2-6; possibly TRBD1 or TRBD2 for D (6 bases each). CDR3 length: 17 amino acids. Trimming shortened V by 0 bases and J by 1 base, and 10 bases separated the two germline ends. Germline V gene data show CDR1 as SGHDN and CDR2 as FVKESK.

This clonotype was seen a few times. The gene calls are TRBV7-2 and TRBJ2-7; D gene ambiguous. Germline loops: CDR1 SGHTA, CDR2 FQGNSA. This CDR3 spans 14 amino acids. Trimming took off 3 bases at V and 3 bases at J, with 12 bases between the two ends. The CDR3 reads CASSFSGVNYEQYF. The DNA of the CDR3 is TGTGCCAGCAGCTTTAGTGGGGTGAACTACGAGCAGTACTTC. Together with reference TRBV7-2 and TRBJ2-7, the CDR3 gives the full variable domain: GAGVSQSPSNKVTEKGKDVELRCDPISGHTALYWYRQSLGQGLEFLIYFQGNSAPDKSGLPSDRFSAERTGGSVSTLTIQRTQQEDSAVYLCASSFSGVNYEQYFGPGTRLTVT.

J is TRBJ2-7 and V is TRBV18, with D possibly TRBD2 on 6 matching bases. Trimming removed 5 bases from V and 3 bases from J, with 14 bases in between. The CDR3 totals 14 residues. Germline CDR1 reads KGHSH; CDR2 reads LQKENI. CDR3 sequence (DNA): TGTGCCAGCTCAGCAGCGGGTGCCGACTACGAGCAGTACTTC. The encoded protein is CASSAAGADYEQYF.

This clonotype was counted only a few times. The chain joins TRBV6-5 to TRBJ2-5; D gene uncertain. V was shortened by 3 bases and J by 5 bases, with 13 bases between the two germline ends. The CDR3 has 14 amino acids. The germline V gene has CDR1 MNHEY and CDR2 SVGAGI. DNA of the CDR3: TGTGCCAGCAGTTATTTTATGACCGGGGAGACCCAGTACTTC. Protein product: CASSYFMTGETQYF.

This clonotype was observed a handful of times. V gene TRBV5-1 combines with J gene TRBJ1-2; D ambiguous. This CDR3 comprises 16 residues. Trimming cost V 3 bases and J 7 bases, with 22 bases left between them. Germline V gene lookup returns CDR1 SGHRS and CDR2 YFSETQ. In nucleotides, the CDR3 is TGCGCCAGCAGCTCAGGAGTGGTCCTTTTCGGGGTTGGCTACACCTTC. Encoded protein: CASSSGVVLFGVGYTF.

The chain employs TRBV7-2 and TRBJ2-7, with a possible D match to TRBD2 (5 bases). In germline, CDR1 is SGHTA, CDR2 FQGNSA. CDR3 size: 15 residues. V shed 3 bases and J shed 0 bases, with 12 bases lying between them. CDR3 in DNA: TGTGCCAGCAGCTTCCGGGCGGAGGCCTCCTACGAGCAGTACTTC. This translates into CASSFRAEASYEQYF.

V gene TRBV27 combines with J gene TRBJ2-2; 11 bases are shared with TRBD2. The germline CDR1 and CDR2 sequences are MNHEY and SMNVEV (reference sequence). The CDR3 totals 17 residues. V lost 5 bases and J lost 2; bases outside the gene matches: 7. In DNA, the CDR3 is TGTGCCAGCAGTCCGATCGGGACTAGCGGAAACACCGGGGAGCTGTTTTTT. Amino acid sequence: CASSPIGTSGNTGELFF.

A few counts support this clonotype. The chain carries TRBV12-3 or TRBV12-4 and TRBJ2-1, with 9 bases fitting TRBD2. The V gene end was trimmed by 4 bases and the J gene end by 9 bases; junction bases not matched to a gene: 7. The CDR3 consists of 14 residues. The CDR3 sequence is CASSYGGGAFEQFF. The CDR3 DNA reads as TGTGCCAGCAGTTACGGCGGGGGGGCTTTTGAGCAGTTCTTC.

The J gene is TRBJ2-7, the V gene TRBV7-2, with D possibly being TRBD1 (8 bases). The CDR3 has 15 amino acids. Germline V CDR1 and CDR2: SGHTA, FQGNSA. Trimming pared 6 bases from V and 6 bases from J, leaving 21 bases between. The DNA of the CDR3 is TGTGCCAGCAGTCGACAGGGGATGGCGGGAGCCGAGCAGTACTTC. Encoded protein: CASSRQGMAGAEQYF.

This clonotype has more than one count but fewer than ten. The gene calls are TRBV6-1 and TRBJ1-4; D is perhaps TRBD1 (6 bases). Trimming took off 2 bases at V and 7 bases at J, with 14 bases between the two ends. Germline V CDR1 and CDR2: MNHNS, SASEGT. This CDR3 contains 15 residues. The CDR3 DNA reads as TGTGCCAGCAGTGAATCCACAGGGTGGGTTGAAAAACTGTTTTTT. Protein: CASSESTGWVEKLFF.

This clonotype was found many times. The chain uses TRBV29-1 and TRBJ1-1; weak D call: TRBD1 (6 bases). The ends were cut back, 1 base at V and 7 bases at J, with 22 bases in the middle. The V gene's germline CDR1 is SQVTM and CDR2 ANQGSEA. CDR3 size: 16 residues. Written as DNA, the CDR3 is TGCAGCGTTGAAGGGCTAGGGAAGGGGGTTTGGAGTGAAGCTTTCTTT. Translated, it gives CSVEGLGKGVWSEAFF. The full variable domain, completed using reference TRBV29-1 and TRBJ1-1, is SAVISQKPSRDICQRGTSLTIQCQVDSQVTMMFWYRQQPGQSLTLIATANQGSEATYESGFVIDKFPISRPNLTFSTLTVSNMSPEDSSIYLCSVEGLGKGVWSEAFFGQGTRLTVV.

CDR3 protein: CASSPGQGTAPYEQYF. The CDR3 DNA reads as TGTGCCAGCTCACCGGGCCAAGGGACAGCACCCTACGAGCAGTACTTC. The gene calls are TRBV18 and TRBJ2-7, with 7 nucleotides matching TRBD1. This CDR3 region has 16 residues. V shed 3 bases, J shed 2 bases, and the junction held 10 bases outside the gene matches. Per the germline V gene, CDR1 is KGHSH and CDR2 is LQKENI.

This clonotype was recorded at least ten times. The J gene is TRBJ1-5, the V gene TRBV6-1; tentative D call: TRBD1 (6 bases). Trimming removed 5 bases from V and 1 base from J, with 9 bases in between. Germline V CDR1 and CDR2: MNHNS, SASEGT. This CDR3 spans 14 amino acids. The CDR3 DNA follows: TGTGCCAGCAGTCCCGGACAGAGCAATCAGCCCCAGCATTTT. Residues: CASSPGQSNQPQHF.